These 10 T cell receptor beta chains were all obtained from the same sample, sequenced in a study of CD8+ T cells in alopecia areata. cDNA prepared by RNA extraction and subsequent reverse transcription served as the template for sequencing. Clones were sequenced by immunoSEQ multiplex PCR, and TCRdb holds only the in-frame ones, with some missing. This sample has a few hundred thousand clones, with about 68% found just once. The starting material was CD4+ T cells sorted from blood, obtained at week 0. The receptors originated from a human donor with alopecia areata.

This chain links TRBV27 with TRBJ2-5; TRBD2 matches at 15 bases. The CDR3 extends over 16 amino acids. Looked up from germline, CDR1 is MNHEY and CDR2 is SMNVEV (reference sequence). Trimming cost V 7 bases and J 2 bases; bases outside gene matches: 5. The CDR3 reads CASTSGTSGGQETQYF. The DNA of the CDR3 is TGTGCCAGCACTAGTGGGACTAGCGGGGGGCAAGAGACCCAGTACTTC.

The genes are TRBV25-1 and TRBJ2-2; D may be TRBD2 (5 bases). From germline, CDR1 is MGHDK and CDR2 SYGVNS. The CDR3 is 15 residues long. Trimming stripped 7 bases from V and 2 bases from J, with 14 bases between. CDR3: CASTPLGVNTGELFF. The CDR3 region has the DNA TGTGCCAGCACCCCTCTCGGGGTAAACACCGGGGAGCTGTTTTTT.

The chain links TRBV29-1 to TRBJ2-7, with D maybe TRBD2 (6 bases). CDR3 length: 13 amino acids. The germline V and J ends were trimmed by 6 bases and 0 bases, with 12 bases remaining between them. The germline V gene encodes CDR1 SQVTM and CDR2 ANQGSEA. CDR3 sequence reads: CSVDGGNSYEQYF. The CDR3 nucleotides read TGCAGCGTCGACGGAGGGAACTCCTACGAGCAGTACTTC.

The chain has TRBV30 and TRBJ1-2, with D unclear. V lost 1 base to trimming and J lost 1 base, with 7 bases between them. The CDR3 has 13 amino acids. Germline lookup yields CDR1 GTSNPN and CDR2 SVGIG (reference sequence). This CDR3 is CAWSDGFNYGYTF. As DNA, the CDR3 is TGTGCCTGGAGTGACGGATTTAACTATGGCTACACCTTC.

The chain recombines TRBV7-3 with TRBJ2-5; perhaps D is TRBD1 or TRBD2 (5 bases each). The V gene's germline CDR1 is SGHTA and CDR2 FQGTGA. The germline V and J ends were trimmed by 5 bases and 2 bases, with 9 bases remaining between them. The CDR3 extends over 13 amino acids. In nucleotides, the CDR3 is TGTGCCAGCAGCCGAGGGGTTCAAGAGACCCAGTACTTC. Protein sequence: CASSRGVQETQYF. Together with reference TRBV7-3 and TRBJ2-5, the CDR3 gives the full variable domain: GAGVSQTPSNKVTEKGKYVELRCDPISGHTALYWYRQSLGQGPEFLIYFQGTGAADDSGLPNDRFFAVRPEGSVSTLKIQRTERGDSAVYLCASSRGVQETQYFGPGTRLLVL.

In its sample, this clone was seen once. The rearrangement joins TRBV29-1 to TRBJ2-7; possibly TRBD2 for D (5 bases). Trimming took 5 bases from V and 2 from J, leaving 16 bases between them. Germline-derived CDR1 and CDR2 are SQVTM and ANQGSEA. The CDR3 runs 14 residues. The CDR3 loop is CSVKRTRAPYEQYF. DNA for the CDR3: TGCAGCGTTAAGAGGACGAGGGCTCCCTACGAGCAGTACTTC.

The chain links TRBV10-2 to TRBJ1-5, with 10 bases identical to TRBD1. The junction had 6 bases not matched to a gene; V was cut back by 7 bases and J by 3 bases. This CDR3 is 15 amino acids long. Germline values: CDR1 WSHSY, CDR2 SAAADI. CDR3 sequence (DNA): TGCGCCAGCAACGACAGGGGGCTTTTCAATCAGCCCCAGCATTTT. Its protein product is CASNDRGLFNQPQHF.

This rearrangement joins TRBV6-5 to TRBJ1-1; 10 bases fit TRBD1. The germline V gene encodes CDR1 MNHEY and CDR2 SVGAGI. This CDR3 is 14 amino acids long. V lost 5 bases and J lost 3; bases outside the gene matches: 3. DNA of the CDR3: TGTGCCAGCAGTGAGGGACAGGGGTACACTGAAGCTTTCTTT. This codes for CASSEGQGYTEAFF.

In nucleotides, the CDR3 is TGCGCCAGCAGCCAAGATTGGCGGCCTACCTACGAGCAGTACTTC. It yields the protein CASSQDWRPTYEQYF. The chain recombines TRBV4-3 with TRBJ2-7, with unresolved D. The CDR3 loop spans 15 amino acids. V was pared by 0 bases and J by 2 bases, with 11 bases between. The germline CDR1 and CDR2 sequences are LGHNA and YSLEER.

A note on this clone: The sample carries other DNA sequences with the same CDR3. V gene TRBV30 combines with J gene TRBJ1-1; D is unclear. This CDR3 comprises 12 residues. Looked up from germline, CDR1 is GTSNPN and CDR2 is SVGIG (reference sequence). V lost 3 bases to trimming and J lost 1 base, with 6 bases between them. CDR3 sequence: CAWRGRNTEAFF. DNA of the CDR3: TGTGCCTGGAGGGGGAGGAACACTGAAGCTTTCTTT.